This TCR beta chain was captured by sequencing in a study of regulatory T cells in long-lasting Graves disease. Study findings and constraints: Since the sample size was small, accuracy may have been reduced. Not thyroid tissue but only peripheral blood was studied. Graves' patients with persistent disease showed TCR diversity lower than patients newly diagnosed.

This clonotype was picked up many times. Its matching antigen is unknown. The CDR3 has 14 residues. The V gene's germline CDR1 is SGHKS and CDR2 YYEKEE (reference sequence). With 4 bases removed from V and 2 bases from J, the gap between germline ends came to 13 bases. Building of the TCR beta libraries involved iRepertoire HTBI primers and Arm-PCR of CDR3 regions. TCRdb re-called the multiplex PCR reads through MiXCR, storing one row per CDR3 protein. The repertoire holds 350,000 to 500,000 distinct CDR3 sequences, with around 15% as singletons. Time point described: newly diagnosed GD, antithyroid drugs for less than 3 months. PBMC-derived RNA was used for the TCR library. These data were also reused for a study on T cells in Graves' hyperthyroidism and ophthalmopathy. In that study: Graves' hyperthyroidism was deemed stable absent ophthalmopathy progression within 18 months.

V gene TRBV5-5 combines with J gene TRBJ2-7; tentatively, D is TRBD2 (6 bases). The sequencing used peripheral blood mononuclear cells (PBMCs), collected at new diagnosis, from a patient treated with antithyroid drugs. This TCR came from a woman in her 50s with Graves disease. CDR3 loop: CASSGRDQAYEQYF. CDR3 DNA: TGTGCCAGCAGCGGGCGGGACCAAGCCTACGAGCAGTACTTC.